The 31 T cell receptor beta chains below come from one sample, sequenced in a study of regulatory T cells in long-lasting Graves disease. Library construction for TCR beta used iRepertoire HTBI primers and Arm-PCR of CDR3 regions. TCRdb re-analysed the multiplex PCR reads in MiXCR, keeping a single row per CDR3 protein. Of around 250,000 distinct CDR3 sequences in the sample, about 17% were seen once. Time point meaning: newly diagnosed GD, antithyroid drugs for less than 3 months. Generation of the TCR library employed RNA extracted from PBMCs. Separately, the same data were catalogued under a study of T cells in Graves' hyperthyroidism and ophthalmopathy.

Sequenced here: peripheral blood mononuclear cells (PBMCs), sampled at new diagnosis, from a patient treated with antithyroid drugs. These receptors all come from a woman aged 25 to 39 with Graves disease.

The chain uses TRBV7-2 and TRBJ2-3; possible D gene TRBD2, 7 bases. Trimming took off 4 bases at V and 2 bases at J, with 16 bases between the two ends. Looked up from germline, CDR1 is SGHTA and CDR2 is FQGNSA. The CDR3 covers 16 residues. CDR3 amino acids: CASSSREGGLTDTQYF. The CDR3 DNA reads as TGTGCCAGCAGCTCCAGGGAGGGGGGCCTCACAGATACGCAGTATTTT.

This clonotype has a count of ten or more. V and J are TRBV5-1 and TRBJ2-7; D is possibly TRBD1 (5 bases). The CDR3 consists of 16 residues. In germline, CDR1 is SGHRS, CDR2 YFSETQ. Trimming took off 0 bases at V and 4 bases at J, with 17 bases between the two ends. The DNA of the CDR3 is TGCGCCAGCAGCTTGGATTTGGAGACAGCATTATACGAGCAGTACTTC. It is translated as CASSLDLETALYEQYF.

The sample holds many counts of this clonotype. The J gene is TRBJ1-4, the V gene TRBV7-9, with TRBD1 matching over 8 bases. The germline gives CDR1 SEHNR, CDR2 FQNEAQ (reference sequence). This CDR3 comprises 20 residues. V gave up 2 bases and J gave up 5 bases; unmatched junction bases: 19. This chain's CDR3 is CASSLRNVVQGARGNEKLFF. The CDR3 DNA is TGTGCCAGCAGCTTAAGAAATGTCGTCCAGGGGGCGAGAGGGAATGAAAAACTGTTTTTT.

Note on this clonotype: Likely a read error: the CDR3 ends without its conserved phenylalanine or tryptophan. The chain couples TRBV7-2 to TRBJ1-1, with D uncertain. Trimming stripped 3 bases from V and 4 bases from J, with 12 bases between. The CDR3 has 14 residues. The germline V gene has CDR1 SGHTA and CDR2 FQGNSA. In DNA, the CDR3 is TGTGCCAGCAGCTTGGGTGGGAGCGGCACTGAAGCTTTCTTA. Amino acid sequence: CASSLGGSGTEAFL.

Details on this clonotype: Since a much larger clone is just one base distant, this may be a read error. The CDR3 loop is CATSAGDTEYF. DNA for the CDR3: TGTGCCACCTCTGCGGGGGATACGGAGTATTTT. The V call is TRBV6-1, the J call TRBJ2-3; 7 bases fit TRBD2. The CDR3 extends over 11 amino acids. Per the germline V gene, CDR1 is MNHNS and CDR2 is SASEGT.

This clonotype has at least ten counts. This chain uses TRBV20-1 with TRBJ1-5, with D possibly being TRBD1 (5 bases). V was clipped by 6 bases and J by 3 bases, with 12 bases between them. CDR1 and CDR2 (germline): DFQATT, SNEGSKA (reference sequence). CDR3 length equals 13 residues. CDR3 residues: CSALGQDNQPQHF. The CDR3 DNA reads TGCAGTGCCCTGGGGCAGGACAATCAGCCCCAGCATTTT.

This clonotype was recorded many times. This chain links TRBV7-2 with TRBJ1-3; a possible D gene is TRBD1 (5 bases). From germline, CDR1 is SGHTA and CDR2 FQGNSA. The germline V and J ends were trimmed by 8 bases and 8 bases, with 19 bases remaining between them. This CDR3 comprises 14 residues. The CDR3 here is CASSRGGIGDTIYF. The CDR3 DNA reads as TGTGCCAGCTCCCGGGGGGGGATTGGGGACACCATATATTTT.

This clonotype was counted at least ten times. CDR3 amino acids: CSARDFGQGVSYNEQFF. Here the CDR3 DNA reads TGCAGTGCTAGAGATTTCGGACAGGGGGTATCCTACAATGAGCAGTTCTTC. The chain combines TRBV20-1 with TRBJ2-1, with TRBD1 identical over 10 bases. J was trimmed by 1 base and V by 0 bases; bases with no gene match: 6. Germline V gene data show CDR1 as DFQATT and CDR2 as SNEGSKA (reference sequence). The CDR3 totals 17 residues.

This clonotype was seen ten or more times. The chain combines TRBV9 with TRBJ1-5; no clear D. Germline values: CDR1 SGDLS, CDR2 YYNGEE. With 2 bases removed from V and 5 bases from J, the gap between germline ends came to 8 bases. The CDR3 contains 13 residues. DNA for the CDR3: TGTGCCAGCAGCGTTCGGGCCGATCAGCCCCAGCATTTT. Amino acids: CASSVRADQPQHF. Complete variable domain (other parts from reference TRBV9 and TRBJ1-5): DSGVTQTPKHLITATGQRVTLRCSPRSGDLSVYWYQQSLDQGLQFLIQYYNGEERAKGNILERFSAQQFPDLHSELNLSSLELGDSALYFCASSVRADQPQHFGDGTRLSIL.

This clonotype was recorded many times. One junction end disagrees with the germline gene, perhaps due to a read error. The chain joins TRBV5-1 to TRBJ2-7; no definite D call. Germline V lookup: CDR1 SGHRS, CDR2 YFSETQ. The CDR3 is 11 residues long. The CDR3 here is CASRLEYEQYF. CDR3 nucleotides: TGCGCCAGCAGGTTGGAGTACGAGCAGTACTTC.

This clonotype was recorded many times. The CDR3 bases are TGCAGTGCTAGGGTAGCGGGGGGGCAAGGGGAGCAGTACTTC. Translated: CSARVAGGQGEQYF. The gene calls are TRBV20-1 and TRBJ2-7, with 11 positions matching TRBD2. J gave up 7 bases and V 3 bases, and 8 bases lay outside the gene matches. Germline CDR1 reads DFQATT; CDR2 reads SNEGSKA (reference sequence). This CDR3 has 14 amino acids.

This sequence joins TRBV7-2 and TRBJ2-7; the match to TRBD1 covers 9 bases. Germline lookup yields CDR1 SGHTA and CDR2 FQGNSA. The CDR3 is 15 amino acids. V lost 4 bases to trimming and J lost 2 bases; unmatched junction nucleotides: 6. In DNA, the CDR3 is TGTGCCAGCAGCTGGGGGACAGGGCCCCCCTACGAGCAGTACTTC. It specifies CASSWGTGPPYEQYF.

In the case of this clonotype: This may stem from a read error, because a much larger clone lies one nucleotide away. The chain has TRBV12-5 and TRBJ1-3; no reliable D call. CDR1 is LGHNT and CDR2 is FRNRAP in the germline V gene. CDR3 size: 15 residues. V lost 0 bases to trimming and J lost 0 bases, with 6 bases between them. The CDR3 loop reads CASGLVGSSGNTIYF. The CDR3 DNA is TGTGCTAGTGGTTTGGTTGGTTCCTCTGGAAACACCATATATTTT.

This clonotype was seen repeatedly, ten times or more. A read error may account for a junction end that differs from germline. The V gene is TRBV5-1, the J gene TRBJ1-1, with D hard to call. Germline values: CDR1 SGHRS, CDR2 YFSETQ. The CDR3 length is 13 residues. The CDR3 loop reads CASSLATNTEAFF. CDR3 coding DNA: TGTGCCAGCAGCTTGGCGACGAACACTGAAGCTTTCTTT.

This clonotype came up many times. V and J are TRBV18 and TRBJ1-2; TRBD1 is a possible D gene (5 bases). V was pared by 3 bases and J by 6 bases, with 14 bases between. The CDR3 has 14 residues. CDR1 and CDR2 from the germline V gene are KGHSH and LQKENI. CDR3 nucleotide sequence: TGTGCCAGCTCACCCCCCGGGGGGACCCATGGCTACACCTTC. It is translated as CASSPPGGTHGYTF.

Ten or more counts support this clonotype. The V and J genes are TRBV12-3 or TRBV12-4 and TRBJ1-2; D is possibly TRBD1 (6 bases). This CDR3 comprises 14 residues. Trimming took off 5 bases at V and 3 bases at J, with 13 bases between the two ends. The CDR3 loop is CASSTGSSDYGYTF. The CDR3 DNA is TGTGCCAGCAGTACAGGGTCAAGCGACTATGGCTACACCTTC.

This chain uses TRBV7-3 with TRBJ2-1; D is ambiguous. CDR1 is SGHTA, CDR2 FQGTGA, per germline. CDR3 length: 15 amino acids. The germline V and J ends were trimmed by 5 bases and 7 bases, with 18 bases remaining between them. This chain's CDR3 is CASSPYVGSRNEQFF. The CDR3 coding sequence is TGTGCCAGCAGCCCTTACGTCGGTAGTCGGAATGAGCAGTTCTTC.

This clonotype was found many times. The V and J genes are TRBV4-2 and TRBJ2-3, with 7 nucleotides matching TRBD2. This CDR3 has 18 amino acids. Per the germline V gene, CDR1 is LGHNA and CDR2 is YNFKEQ. V dropped 0 bases and J dropped 0; count of bases not matched to a gene: 9. CDR3 loop: CASSQDTLAASSTDTQYF. The DNA of the CDR3 is TGTGCCAGCAGCCAAGATACGCTAGCGGCTTCTAGCACAGATACGCAGTATTTT.

The table lists this clonotype with a few counts. J is TRBJ2-5 and V is TRBV18; no definite D call. Germline CDR1 reads KGHSH; CDR2 reads LQKENI. This CDR3 comprises 20 residues. The V end lost 0 bases, the J end lost 5 bases, and 28 bases lay between the germline ends. The CDR3 region is CASSPPYTRLSLWERETQYF. CDR3 in DNA: TGTGCCAGCTCACCACCTTACACTCGGCTATCATTGTGGGAACGCGAGACCCAGTACTTC.

This clonotype was recorded once. Given a much more abundant clone one base away, this may be a read error. The chain uses TRBV6-1 and TRBJ2-3; TRBD2 agrees at 8 bases. Germline V gene sequence: CDR1 MNHNS, CDR2 SASEGT. The CDR3 contains 14 residues. The CDR3 nucleotides read TGTGTCAGCACCATAAGGACTAGCATAGATACGCAGTATTTT. The encoded protein is CVSTIRTSIDTQYF.

This clonotype was seen many times. One junction end disagrees with the germline gene, perhaps due to a read error. The chain carries TRBV4-1 and TRBJ1-2; a possible D gene is TRBD1 (5 bases). Germline-derived CDR1 and CDR2 are MGHRA and YSYEKL. The CDR3 contains 15 residues. CDR3 nucleotides: TGCGCCACCAGCTGGGGAAGGGGTGAGGATAGTGGCTACACCTTC. As protein: CATSWGRGEDSGYTF.

This clonotype came up a few times. V is TRBV19 and J is TRBJ1-3; 8 nucleotides match TRBD1. The CDR3 spans 14 residues. Germline V lookup: CDR1 LNHDA, CDR2 SQIVND (reference sequence). J gave up 1 base and V 8 bases, and 4 bases lay outside the gene matches. In DNA form, the CDR3 reads TGTGCCAGTGGACAGGGAGGTTCTGGAAACACCATATATTTT. This encodes CASGQGGSGNTIYF. The full variable domain, completed using reference TRBV19 and TRBJ1-3, is DGGITQSPKYLFRKEGQNVTLSCEQNLNHDAMYWYRQDPGQGLRLIYYSQIVNDFQKGDIAEGYSVSREKKESFPLTVTSAQKNPTAFYLCASGQGGSGNTIYFGEGSWLTVV.

The rearrangement uses TRBV15 and TRBJ1-5; 9 bases match TRBD1. Trimming cost V 4 bases and J 4 bases; bases outside gene matches: 5. Germline V CDR1 and CDR2: LNHNV, YYDKDF (reference sequence). The CDR3 consists of 15 residues. The CDR3 DNA sequence: TGTGCCACCAGCACACACAGGGGGCCAAATCAGCCCCAGCATTTT. Translation gives CATSTHRGPNQPQHF.

This clonotype was picked up many times. J is TRBJ1-1 and V is TRBV27; D gene unclear. The CDR3 loop spans 11 amino acids. Germline lookup yields CDR1 MNHEY and CDR2 SMNVEV (reference sequence). With 11 bases removed from V and 3 bases from J, the gap between germline ends came to 10 bases. The CDR3 reads CASSGYTEAFF. In DNA, the CDR3 is TGTGCCTCTTCCGGCTACACTGAAGCTTTCTTT.

Ten or more counts support this clonotype. The CDR3 spells CSAHLGFNQPQHF. Written as DNA, the CDR3 is TGCAGTGCTCACCTCGGCTTCAATCAGCCCCAGCATTTT. This rearrangement joins TRBV20-1 to TRBJ1-5, with D unresolved. CDR1 is DFQATT, CDR2 SNEGSKA, per germline (reference sequence). V shed 5 bases and J shed 3 bases, with 11 bases lying between them. The CDR3 has 13 residues.

A few counts support this clonotype. The V gene is TRBV27, the J gene TRBJ1-1; no clear D gene. CDR1 MNHEY and CDR2 SMNVEV come from the germline V gene (reference sequence). This CDR3 is built from 15 residues. The ends were cut back, 1 base at V and 1 base at J, with 10 bases in the middle. Here the CDR3 reads CASSLYGLTNTEAFF. CDR3 coding DNA: TGTGCCAGCAGTTTATATGGACTCACGAACACTGAAGCTTTCTTT.

Ten or more counts support this clonotype. This chain uses TRBV11-2 with TRBJ2-1; TRBD1 is a possible D gene (6 bases). This CDR3 has 17 residues. Trimming removed 6 bases at V and 0 bases at J, with 18 bases between. In germline, CDR1 is SGHAT, CDR2 FQNNGV. The DNA for the CDR3 is TGTGCCAGCAGGGGCCGTGGGGGCCGGAGCTCCTACAATGAGCAGTTCTTC. This sequence encodes CASRGRGGRSSYNEQFF. The complete variable domain, with remaining parts taken from reference TRBV11-2 and TRBJ2-1, reads EAGVAQSPRYKIIEKRQSVAFWCNPISGHATLYWYQQILGQGPKLLIQFQNNGVVDDSQLPKDRFSAERLKGVDSTLKIQPAKLEDSAVYLCASRGRGGRSSYNEQFFGPGTRLTVL.

In its sample, this clonotype was seen many times. One end of the junction is discordant with germline, which a read error may explain. The chain combines TRBV5-1 with TRBJ1-2, with 9 bases lining up with TRBD1. The length of the CDR3 is 15 residues. Germline assignment: CDR1 SGHRS and CDR2 YFSETQ. This CDR3 reads CASSLGTGGMAGYTF. The CDR3 bases are TGTGCCAGCAGCTTGGGCACAGGGGGCATGGCTGGCTACACCTTC. Together with reference TRBV5-1 and TRBJ1-2, the CDR3 gives the full variable domain: KAGVTQTPRYLIKTRGQQVTLSCSPISGHRSVSWYQQTPGQGLQFLFEYFSETQRNKGNFPGRFSGRQFSNSRSEMNVSTLELGDSALYLCASSLGTGGMAGYTFGSGTRLTVV.

The sample holds a few counts of this clonotype. The gene calls are TRBV20-1 and TRBJ2-7; perhaps TRBD1 as D (7 bases). CDR3 length: 13 amino acids. Germline V lookup: CDR1 DFQATT, CDR2 SNEGSKA (reference sequence). Trimming took 4 bases from V and 2 from J, leaving 12 bases between them. The CDR3 loop reads CSATGGRTYEQYF. Here the CDR3 DNA reads TGCAGTGCTACAGGGGGGAGGACCTACGAGCAGTACTTC.

The sample holds one count of this clonotype. The rearrangement uses TRBV19 and TRBJ1-1; D gene unclear. V was trimmed by 2 bases and J by 1 base, leaving 11 bases between them. CDR3 size: 15 residues. CDR1 is LNHDA and CDR2 is SQIVND in the germline V gene (reference sequence). The CDR3 reads CASSIPRYRNTEAFF. CDR3 nucleotide sequence: TGTGCCAGTAGTATACCCCGTTACAGGAACACTGAAGCTTTCTTT. The whole variable domain, remainder taken from reference TRBV19 and TRBJ1-1, is DGGITQSPKYLFRKEGQNVTLSCEQNLNHDAMYWYRQDPGQGLRLIYYSQIVNDFQKGDIAEGYSVSREKKESFPLTVTSAQKNPTAFYLCASSIPRYRNTEAFFGQGTRLTVV.

As regards this clonotype: A far larger clone is only one base removed, so a read error is likely. The chain has TRBV7-2 and TRBJ1-6, with D maybe TRBD1 (5 bases). Germline loops: CDR1 SGHTA, CDR2 FQGNSA. V lost 4 bases to trimming and J lost 10 bases, with 14 bases between them. The CDR3 runs 14 residues. CDR3 DNA sequence: TGTGCCAGCAGCTCTTCTGGGGGTGGATCACCCCTCCACTTT. This translates into CASSSSGGGSPLHF.